This TCR beta chain was captured in a study of cytomegalovirus exposure and HLA in healthy donors. Findings of the study overall: Solely CMV serostatus was available to characterize immune exposure.

The CDR3 runs to 14 residues. Germline assignment: CDR1 SGHVS and CDR2 FQNEAQ. Trimming cost V 0 bases and J 4 bases, with 9 bases left between them. In the case of this clone: Its antigen is not known.

Amplification used 60 Vbeta primers and 13 Jbeta primers. TCRdb's copy holds only in-frame clones and misses some; the assay was immunoSEQ multiplex PCR. The sample yields 100,000 to 150,000 clones, 70% to 85% seen once. The receptor's source is a woman aged 50 to 60 in good health and CMV-seropositive. V and J are TRBV7-8 and TRBJ1-1, with no clear D. The sample taken for sequencing was PBMCs. The CDR3 here is CASSLAFLVTEAFF. The CDR3 DNA reads TGTGCCAGCAGCTTAGCTTTTTTAGTCACTGAAGCTTTCTTT.